Shown below are 18 T cell receptor beta chains from a single sample sequenced in a study of glioma-infiltrating T cells. TCR alpha and beta CDR3 regions were amplified from RNA using iRepertoire nested multiplex PCR. TCRdb processed the multiplex PCR reads anew with MiXCR; each CDR3 protein has one entry. Of about 130,000 distinct CDR3 sequences in the sample, about 22% were seen once. Sequencing was carried out using glioma tissue, nonneoplastic brain tissue, or PBMCs (not recorded which). The receptor set was obtained from a human donor with low-grade glioma or glioblastoma, undergoing nonglioma brain surgery, or in good health (not recorded which).

This clonotype was found once. A much larger clone sits a single nucleotide away, making a read error possible. This CDR3 is missing its conserved last phenylalanine or tryptophan, likely due to a read error. This chain joins TRBV27 and TRBJ1-1, with D perhaps TRBD1 (6 bases). V dropped 5 bases and J dropped 1 base, with 17 bases sitting between them. This CDR3 spans 16 amino acids. CDR1 and CDR2 (germline): MNHEY, SMNVEV (reference sequence). The CDR3 region has the DNA TGTGCCAGCAGTCCTCGGGGACAAACGAGGAACACTGAAGCTTTCTTG. This translates into CASSPRGQTRNTEAFL.

The sample holds a few counts of this clonotype. In nucleotides, the CDR3 is TGTGCCAGCAGCCAAGGTAGCGGGGGGGCCAGGAATGAGCAGTTCTTC. This gives the protein CASSQGSGGARNEQFF. The V call is TRBV3-1, the J call TRBJ2-1, with TRBD2 identical over 11 bases. The CDR3 covers 16 residues. V was pared by 1 base and J by 7 bases, with 6 bases of the junction left unmatched. CDR1 is LGHDT, CDR2 YNNKEL, per germline (reference sequence).

The CDR3 here is CASSEFGEQFF. DNA of the CDR3: TGCGCCAGCAGTGAATTTGGGGAGCAGTTCTTC. This chain links TRBV10-1 with TRBJ2-1; D gene uncertain. Trimming stripped 3 bases from V and 10 bases from J, with 7 bases between. The CDR3 sequence is 11 residues long. Germline CDR1 and CDR2: WNHNN and SYGVQD (reference sequence).

Many counts were recorded for this clonotype. The chain joins TRBV20-1 to TRBJ1-5; D might be TRBD1 (6 bases). This CDR3 contains 16 residues. The germline gives CDR1 DFQATT, CDR2 SNEGSKA (reference sequence). Trimming removed 3 bases at V and 2 bases at J, with 17 bases between. Written as DNA, the CDR3 is TGCAGTGCTAGTCAAGGGGGACCCGGCGGCAATCAGCCCCAGCATTTT. Protein product: CSASQGGPGGNQPQHF.

The CDR3 sequence: CASSLGRDRPFSYEQYV. In DNA form, the CDR3 reads TGTGCCAGCAGCCTAGGCCGGGACAGACCCTTTTCCTACGAGCAGTACGTC. This chain links TRBV7-2 with TRBJ2-7; the match to TRBD1 covers 7 bases. V dropped 5 bases and J dropped 1; count of bases not matched to a gene: 14. The length of the CDR3 is 17 residues. The germline V gene has CDR1 SGHTA and CDR2 FQGNSA.

This clonotype showed up many times. The genes are TRBV6-1 and TRBJ2-1; D call uncertain. Per the germline V gene, CDR1 is MNHNS and CDR2 is SASEGT. V lost 6 bases, J lost 7 bases, and 10 bases lay in between. The CDR3 contains 12 residues. The CDR3 DNA sequence: TGTGCCAGCAGGGTGGAATTTAATGAGCAGTTCTTC. This sequence encodes CASRVEFNEQFF.

Ten or more counts support this clonotype. The chain employs TRBV2 and TRBJ2-3, with D perhaps being TRBD1 or TRBD2 (5 bases each). Deletions cut 10 bases from V and 1 base from J, with 15 bases between. The CDR3 is made up of 14 amino acids. The germline V gene has CDR1 SNHLY and CDR2 FYNNEI. CDR3 in DNA: TGTGCCAACTCTCGGGACGGCCGCACAGATACGCAGTATTTT. It is translated as CANSRDGRTDTQYF.

The sample holds a few counts of this clonotype. The chain is built from TRBV4-1 and TRBJ2-1; D possibly matches TRBD1 or TRBD2 (5 bases each). CDR1 is MGHRA and CDR2 is YSYEKL in the germline V gene. Trimming stripped 2 bases from V and 6 bases from J, with 29 bases between. The length of the CDR3 is 20 residues. Written as DNA, the CDR3 is TGCGCCAGCAGCCAATTAGAATGGGGCTCAGGACTCCGATACTTCAATGAGCAGTTCTTC. It specifies CASSQLEWGSGLRYFNEQFF.

This clonotype has more than one count but fewer than ten. The chain carries TRBV24-1 and TRBJ2-1; 14 nucleotides agree with TRBD2. V was pared by 2 bases and J by 7 bases, with 0 bases of the junction left unmatched. The CDR3 length is 15 residues. Germline V CDR1 and CDR2: KGHDR, SFDVKD. In DNA form, the CDR3 reads TGTGCCACCAGTGATTGGACTAGCGGGGGGAATGAGCAGTTCTTC. The encoded protein is CATSDWTSGGNEQFF.

The sample holds many counts of this clonotype. The chain links TRBV20-1 to TRBJ1-1, with no clear D. The CDR3 is 14 amino acids. The V gene lost 6 bases and the J gene lost 0 bases, with 14 bases spanning the gap. Germline lookup yields CDR1 DFQATT and CDR2 SNEGSKA (reference sequence). DNA of the CDR3: TGCAGTGCCAAATCCCTTTTTTTGAACACTGAAGCTTTCTTT. Its protein product is CSAKSLFLNTEAFF.

The chain recombines TRBV2 with TRBJ1-2, with unresolved D. The CDR3 runs 13 residues. Germline-derived CDR1 and CDR2 are SNHLY and FYNNEI. V lost 3 bases and J 4 bases, leaving 9 bases between the germline ends. CDR3 nucleotide sequence: TGTGCCAGCAGTGACCCAGGCGCCTATGGCTACACCTTC. Translation: CASSDPGAYGYTF.

The chain carries TRBV6-1 and TRBJ2-3, with D hard to call. Trimming took 2 bases from V and 6 from J, leaving 3 bases between them. Germline V gives CDR1 MNHNS, CDR2 SASEGT. The CDR3 has 11 amino acids. The DNA for the CDR3 is TGTGCCAGCAGTGAAAAGGATACGCAGTATTTT. Its protein is CASSEKDTQYF.

J is TRBJ2-3 and V is TRBV29-1, with a weak D call TRBD2 (6 bases). Trimming took 6 bases from V and 3 from J, leaving 19 bases between them. CDR3 length: 15 residues. Germline V gene lookup returns CDR1 SQVTM and CDR2 ANQGSEA. In DNA form, the CDR3 reads TGCAGCGTCTCCCTTGGGGGGATTGGGACAGATACGCAGTATTTT. It is translated as CSVSLGGIGTDTQYF.

This clonotype was seen at least ten times. The V and J genes are TRBV7-2 and TRBJ2-3; 10 bases are a match to TRBD2. J lost 4 bases, V lost 4 bases, and 2 bases had no gene match. Per the germline V gene, CDR1 is SGHTA and CDR2 is FQGNSA. This CDR3 contains 14 residues. In nucleotides, the CDR3 is TGTGCCAGCAGCTCGACTAGCGGGTCAGATACGCAGTATTTT. Translation gives CASSSTSGSDTQYF.

This clonotype was detected ten times or more. The V call is TRBV4-2, the J call TRBJ2-5; D not resolved. CDR3 length: 16 amino acids. Per germline, CDR1 LGHNA and CDR2 YNFKEQ. V was pared by 1 base and J by 1 base, with 13 bases between. The CDR3 DNA sequence: TGTGCCAGCAGCCAAGTGTCTCCGGATATCCAAGAGACCCAGTACTTC. Amino acids: CASSQVSPDIQETQYF.

The rearrangement links TRBV4-1 to TRBJ2-1; 10 nucleotides align to TRBD2. Germline CDR1 and CDR2: MGHRA and YSYEKL. Trimming at V came to 1 base and at J to 7 bases, leaving 10 bases not matched to a gene. The CDR3 consists of 17 residues. The CDR3, as DNA: TGCGCCAGCAGCCAAGCTGGGGTAGCGGGGGGTGGAAATGAGCAGTTCTTC. It encodes CASSQAGVAGGGNEQFF.

This clonotype was seen only a few times. The V call is TRBV18, the J call TRBJ2-2, with D perhaps matching TRBD2 (6 bases). CDR1 is KGHSH and CDR2 is LQKENI in the germline V gene. The CDR3 length is 16 residues. Trimming took off 2 bases at V and 6 bases at J, with 16 bases between the two ends. The CDR3 DNA is TGTGCCAGCTCACCATCCCGACGGGGACTGGCCGGGGAGCTGTTTTTT. Protein: CASSPSRRGLAGELFF.

The rearrangement links TRBV7-3 to TRBJ2-5, with 7 bases identical to TRBD1. The J call may be wrong; the DNA end is better matched by TRBJ2-4. This CDR3 contains 16 residues. Looked up from germline, CDR1 is SGHTA and CDR2 is FQGTGA. This CDR3 is CASSLAGGSQGHIQYF. CDR3 in DNA: TGTGCCAGCAGCCTAGCAGGGGGAAGCCAAGGCCACATTCAGTACTTC.